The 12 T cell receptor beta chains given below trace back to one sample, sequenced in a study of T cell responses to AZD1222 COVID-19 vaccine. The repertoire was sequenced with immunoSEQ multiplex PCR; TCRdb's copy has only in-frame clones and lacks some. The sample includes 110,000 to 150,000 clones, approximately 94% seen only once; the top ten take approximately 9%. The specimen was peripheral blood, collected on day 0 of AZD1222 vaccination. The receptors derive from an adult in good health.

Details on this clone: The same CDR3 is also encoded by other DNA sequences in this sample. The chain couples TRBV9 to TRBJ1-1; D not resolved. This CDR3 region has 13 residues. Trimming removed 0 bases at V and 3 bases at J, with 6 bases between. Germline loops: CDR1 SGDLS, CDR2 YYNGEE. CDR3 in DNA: TGTGCCAGCAGCGTAGAGGGATACACTGAAGCTTTCTTT. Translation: CASSVEGYTEAFF.

The CDR3 DNA reads as TGTGCCAGCAGCCCCACTAGCGGGGGGGCCGATGAGCAGTTCTTC. As protein: CASSPTSGGADEQFF. This chain links TRBV6-4 with TRBJ2-1; the match to TRBD2 covers 13 bases. This CDR3 contains 15 residues. Trimming cost V 6 bases and J 8 bases; bases outside gene matches: 7. CDR1 is MRHNA and CDR2 is SNTAGT in the germline V gene.

This CDR3 is CASSNPQGGLTNYGYTF. The CDR3 DNA is TGCGCCAGCAGCAACCCACAGGGGGGGCTAACTAACTATGGCTACACCTTC. The gene calls are TRBV4-1 and TRBJ1-2; the match to TRBD1 covers 8 bases. Germline V gene data show CDR1 as MGHRA and CDR2 as YSYEKL. The CDR3 has 17 residues. V lost 5 bases, J lost 0 bases, and 11 bases stayed unmatched.

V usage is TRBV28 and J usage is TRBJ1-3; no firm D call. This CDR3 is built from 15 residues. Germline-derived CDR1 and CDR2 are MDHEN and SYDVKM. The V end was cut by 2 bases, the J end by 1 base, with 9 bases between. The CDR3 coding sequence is TGTGCCAGCAGTTTAGGGCAGTATTCTGGAAACACCATATATTTT. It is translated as CASSLGQYSGNTIYF.

This CDR3 is CASSVEGSTDTQYF. CDR3 sequence (DNA): TGTGCCAGCAGCGTGGAGGGGTCCACAGATACGCAGTATTTT. The gene calls are TRBV9 and TRBJ2-3, with TRBD2 as a possible D gene (6 bases). The CDR3 totals 14 residues. CDR1 is SGDLS and CDR2 is YYNGEE in the germline V gene. The V end was cut by 2 bases, the J end by 2 bases, with 9 bases between.

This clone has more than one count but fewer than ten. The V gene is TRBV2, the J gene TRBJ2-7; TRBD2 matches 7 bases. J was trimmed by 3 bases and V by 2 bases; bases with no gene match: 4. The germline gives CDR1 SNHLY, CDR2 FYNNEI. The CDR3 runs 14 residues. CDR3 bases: TGTGCCAGCAGTGAATGGGAGCGGGGCTACGAGCAGTACTTC. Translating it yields CASSEWERGYEQYF.

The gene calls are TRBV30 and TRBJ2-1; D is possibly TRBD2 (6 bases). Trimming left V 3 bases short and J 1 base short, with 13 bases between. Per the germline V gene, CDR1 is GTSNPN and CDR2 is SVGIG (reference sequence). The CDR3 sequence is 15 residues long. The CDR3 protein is CAWSGRRASYNEQFF. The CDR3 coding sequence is TGTGCCTGGAGCGGTCGGAGGGCGTCCTACAATGAGCAGTTCTTC.

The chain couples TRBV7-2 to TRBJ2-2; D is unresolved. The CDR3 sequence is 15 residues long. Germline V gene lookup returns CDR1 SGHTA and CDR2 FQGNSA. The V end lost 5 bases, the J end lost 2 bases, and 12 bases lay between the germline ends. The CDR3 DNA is TGTGCCAGCAGCCAATTAATAACTAACACCGGGGAGCTGTTTTTT. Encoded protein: CASSQLITNTGELFF.

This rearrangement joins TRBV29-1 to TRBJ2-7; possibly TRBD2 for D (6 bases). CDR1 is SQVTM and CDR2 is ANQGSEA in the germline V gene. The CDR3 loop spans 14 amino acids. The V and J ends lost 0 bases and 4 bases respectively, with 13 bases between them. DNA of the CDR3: TGCAGCGTTGAAGATGGAGGGCGGCGTTACGAGCAGTACTTC. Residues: CSVEDGGRRYEQYF.

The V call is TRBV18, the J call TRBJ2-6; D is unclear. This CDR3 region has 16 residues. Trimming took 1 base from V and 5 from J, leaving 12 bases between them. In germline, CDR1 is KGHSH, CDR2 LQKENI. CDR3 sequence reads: CASSPRTGSRANVLTF. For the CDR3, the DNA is TGTGCCAGCTCACCACGGACCGGCAGCAGGGCCAACGTCCTGACTTTC.

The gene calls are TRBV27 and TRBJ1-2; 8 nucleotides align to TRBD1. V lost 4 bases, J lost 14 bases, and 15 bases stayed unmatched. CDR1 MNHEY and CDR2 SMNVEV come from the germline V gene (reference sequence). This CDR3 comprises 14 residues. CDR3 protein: CASSWGGAGTGQTF. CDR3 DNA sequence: TGTGCCAGCAGTTGGGGCGGCGCCGGGACAGGCCAGACCTTC.

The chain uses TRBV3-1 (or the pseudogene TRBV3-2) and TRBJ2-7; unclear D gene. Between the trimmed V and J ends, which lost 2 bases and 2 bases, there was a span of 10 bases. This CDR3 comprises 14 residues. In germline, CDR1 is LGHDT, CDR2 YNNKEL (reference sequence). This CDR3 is CASSQNLGTYEQYF. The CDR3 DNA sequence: TGTGCCAGCAGCCAAAATTTAGGGACCTACGAGCAGTACTTC.